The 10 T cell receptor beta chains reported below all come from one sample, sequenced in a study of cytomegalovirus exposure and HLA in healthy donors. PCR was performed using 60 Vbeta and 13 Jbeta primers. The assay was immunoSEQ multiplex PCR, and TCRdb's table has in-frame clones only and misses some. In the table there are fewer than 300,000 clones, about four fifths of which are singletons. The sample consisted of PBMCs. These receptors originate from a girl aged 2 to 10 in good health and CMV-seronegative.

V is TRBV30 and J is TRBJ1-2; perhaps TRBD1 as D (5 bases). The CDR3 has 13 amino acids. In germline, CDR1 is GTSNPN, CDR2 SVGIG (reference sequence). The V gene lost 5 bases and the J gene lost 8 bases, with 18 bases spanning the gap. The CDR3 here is CAWWGEGVGGYTF. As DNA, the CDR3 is TGTGCCTGGTGGGGGGAGGGTGTCGGCGGCTACACCTTC.

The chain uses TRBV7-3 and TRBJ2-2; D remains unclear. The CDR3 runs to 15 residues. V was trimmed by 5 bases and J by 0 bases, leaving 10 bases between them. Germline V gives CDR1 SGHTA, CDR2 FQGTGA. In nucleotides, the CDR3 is TGTGCCAGCAGCCCCGGTGCCGCGAACACCGGGGAGCTGTTTTTT. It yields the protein CASSPGAANTGELFF. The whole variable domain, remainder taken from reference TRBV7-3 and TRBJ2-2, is GAGVSQTPSNKVTEKGKYVELRCDPISGHTALYWYRQSLGQGPEFLIYFQGTGAADDSGLPNDRFFAVRPEGSVSTLKIQRTERGDSAVYLCASSPGAANTGELFFGEGSRLTVL.

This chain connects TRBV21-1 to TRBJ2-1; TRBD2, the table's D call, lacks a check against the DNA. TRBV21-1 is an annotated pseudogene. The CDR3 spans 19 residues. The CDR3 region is CASSKALFGGRASYNEQFF. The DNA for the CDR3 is TGTGCCAGCAGCAAAGCGCTGTTTGGCGGGAGGGCCTCCTACAATGAGCAGTTCTTC.

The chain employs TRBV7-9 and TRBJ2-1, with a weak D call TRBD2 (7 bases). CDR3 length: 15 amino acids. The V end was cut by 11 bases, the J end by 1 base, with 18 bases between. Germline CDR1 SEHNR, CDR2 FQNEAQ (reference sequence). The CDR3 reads CASRVGGPSYNEQFF. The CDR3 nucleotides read TGTGCCTCACGTGTCGGGGGGCCTTCCTACAATGAGCAGTTCTTC.

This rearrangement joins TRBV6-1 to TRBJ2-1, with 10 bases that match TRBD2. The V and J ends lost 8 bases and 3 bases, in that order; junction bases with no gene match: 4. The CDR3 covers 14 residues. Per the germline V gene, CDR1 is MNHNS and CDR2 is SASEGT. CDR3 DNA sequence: TGTGCCAGCCTAACTAGCGGGGTCTACAATGAGCAGTTCTTC. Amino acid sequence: CASLTSGVYNEQFF.

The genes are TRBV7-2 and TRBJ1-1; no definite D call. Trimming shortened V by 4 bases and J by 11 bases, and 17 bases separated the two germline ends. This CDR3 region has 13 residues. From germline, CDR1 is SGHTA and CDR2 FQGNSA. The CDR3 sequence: CASSSFPAQQAFF. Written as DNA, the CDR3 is TGTGCCAGCAGCTCCTTCCCAGCACAGCAGGCTTTCTTT. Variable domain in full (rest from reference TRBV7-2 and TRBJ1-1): GAGVSQSPSNKVTEKGKDVELRCDPISGHTALYWYRQSLGQGLEFLIYFQGNSAPDKSGLPSDRFSAERTGGSVSTLTIQRTQQEDSAVYLCASSSFPAQQAFFGQGTRLTVV.

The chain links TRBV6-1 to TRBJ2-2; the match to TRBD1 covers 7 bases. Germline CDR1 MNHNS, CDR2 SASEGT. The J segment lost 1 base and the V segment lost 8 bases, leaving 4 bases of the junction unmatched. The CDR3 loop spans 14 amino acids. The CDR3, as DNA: TGTGCCAGCCAAGGACAGGAGAACACCGGGGAGCTGTTTTTT. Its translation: CASQGQENTGELFF.

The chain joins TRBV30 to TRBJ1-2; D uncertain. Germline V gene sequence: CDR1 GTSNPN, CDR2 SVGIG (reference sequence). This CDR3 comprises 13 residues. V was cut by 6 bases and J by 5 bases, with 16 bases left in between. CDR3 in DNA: TGTGCCTGCATCGGTCCCTACCCTTATGGCTACACCTTC. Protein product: CACIGPYPYGYTF. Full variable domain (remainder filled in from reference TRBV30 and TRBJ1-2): SQTIHQWPATLVQPVGSPLSLECTVEGTSNPNLYWYRQAAGRGLQLLFYSVGIGQISSEVPQNLSASRPQDRQFILSSKKLLLSDSGFYLCACIGPYPYGYTFGSGTRLTVV.

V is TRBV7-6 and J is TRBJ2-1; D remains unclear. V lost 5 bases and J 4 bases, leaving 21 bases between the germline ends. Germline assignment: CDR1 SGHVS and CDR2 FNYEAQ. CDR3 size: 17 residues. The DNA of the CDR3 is TGTGCCAGCAGCCGCGCTATAACTTTCACTCTATACAATGAGCAGTTCTTC. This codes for CASSRAITFTLYNEQFF. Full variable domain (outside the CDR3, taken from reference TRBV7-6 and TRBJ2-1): GAGVSQSPRYKVTKRGQDVALRCDPISGHVSLYWYRQALGQGPEFLTYFNYEAQQDKSGLPNDRFSAERPEGSISTLTIQRTEQRDSAMYRCASSRAITFTLYNEQFFGPGTRLTVL.

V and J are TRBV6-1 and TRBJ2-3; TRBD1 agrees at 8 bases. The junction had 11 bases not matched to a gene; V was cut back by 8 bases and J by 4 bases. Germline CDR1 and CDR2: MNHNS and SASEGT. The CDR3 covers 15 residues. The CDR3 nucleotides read TGTGCCAGCCGATTCAGGCAGGGGGCGGCAGATACGCAGTATTTT. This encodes CASRFRQGAADTQYF.